This TCR beta chain came from a study of regulatory T cells in long-lasting Graves disease (dated by TCRdb to the early 2020s). Study-level background: Patients with newly diagnosed Graves' disease had been on antithyroid drugs for under 3 months. A total of some 35 samples underwent TCR sequencing: about 13 from persistent and roughly 20 from newly diagnosed Graves' disease patients. This study used TCR sequencing and RNA sequencing of peripheral blood to compare persistent Graves' disease patients against newly diagnosed Graves' disease patients. The study was registered as a clinical trial and conducted in China. Results and caveats for the whole study, not just this receptor: The authors noted that the small sample size was a limitation that may lower accuracy. Compared with newly diagnosed patients, persistent Graves' disease patients had lower TCR Shannon entropy and fewer highly expanded clones, which suggests clonal expansion. Preferential use of TRBV28, TRBJ1-2 and TRBJ2-5 was observed in persistent disease, whereas TRBV20-1 and TRBJ2-1 were favored in newly diagnosed disease. Because the primary lesion, thyroid tissue, could not be accessed, the study looked at peripheral blood alone. Persistent patients shared more public clonotypes among themselves (around 2,800) than newly diagnosed patients did (roughly 910). Sequencing and analysis were limited to the TCR beta chain.

The germline V gene sets CDR1 to KGHSH and CDR2 to LQKENI. V and J lose 3 bases and 1 base, and a span of 19 bases separates them. The CDR3 runs 19 residues from the cysteine to the phenylalanine. Only the CDR3 portion is preserved as DNA: 57 bases, with reading frame beginning at the first base. The time point label here, explained by the study, means: newly diagnosed GD, antithyroid drugs for less than 3 months. For both TCR sequencing and RNA sequencing, RNA was extracted from PBMCs using TRIzol. The diagnosis of Graves' disease was made according to American Thyroid Association guidelines. Patients for the study were recruited at an endocrinology department in Xi'an, China. Each patient gave 7.5 to 10 milliliters of peripheral blood, collected in an EDTA anticoagulant tube. Ficoll Paque Plus density gradient separation was used to isolate PBMCs, and no further T cell sorting was done. An Agilent 2100 Bioanalyzer and agarose gel were used to check RNA quality, and a NanoDrop 2000 was used to measure RNA concentration.

This clonotype has at least ten counts. Its antigen remains unidentified. The sample holds no much larger clone one base away, and base qualities are not on file. The library relied on multiplex PCR. The instrument given in TCRdb is Illumina HiSeq 4000. iRepertoire HTBI primers and Arm-PCR amplification of CDR3 regions were used to construct TCR beta libraries. Before sequencing, the PCR products underwent gel purification. On the authors' methods: Gene usage analysis of CDR3 amino acid clonotypes used the approximately 62 TRBV and 14 to 15 TRBJ segments found across samples. Filtered high-quality paired reads were merged into contigs using COPE and FqMerger. BLAST was used to align contigs to IMGT TRBV, TRBD and TRBJ reference genes, and CDR3 was defined according to IMGT. Any clonotype with a frequency above 0.1% was counted as a highly expanded clone. Repertoire diversity was measured by Shannon entropy, and V-J evenness by the Gini coefficient. Clonotypes shared by more than one individual were considered public. TCRdb's own reprocessing of the public reads used fastp at Q25 and MiXCR and kept productive beta chains. Each CDR3 protein appears once, grouped with its most common genes and DNA. The V and J calls were not made by the authors but by TCRdb's processing. This sample comprises about 430,000 distinct CDR3 sequences, roughly 15% of them detected only once. The top ten hold approximately 8% of the sample.

The sample also formed part of further work on T cells in Graves' hyperthyroidism and ophthalmopathy. According to the second study: Stable Graves' hyperthyroidism was defined as no progression to ophthalmopathy during 18 months of follow-up. Hyperthyroidism patients were aged 18 to 65 years and newly diagnosed, with disease duration of less than 2 months. The study excluded patients with uncontrolled infections, other autoimmune diseases, pregnancy or lactation. Diagnoses were established on the basis of clinical symptoms, serum thyroxine and TRAb, thyroid ultrasound, and orbital computed tomography. The TCR CDR3 was subjected to a first round of RT-PCR using the HTBI primer set and the Qiagen OneStep RT-PCR kit. Blood samples also contained most of the expanded thyroid clonotypes (frequency above 0.001), which suggests that blood repertoires may reflect thyroid immune responses. A model built on a 13 V-J signature distinguished ophthalmopathy from stable hyperthyroidism, reaching roughly 88% sensitivity and approximately 83% specificity in cross-validation and 80%/75% in testing. In validation, the model predicted progression to ophthalmopathy a median of roughly 6.5 months before onset, with roughly 71% sensitivity and just under 75% specificity. To identify distinguishing TCR V-J signatures, a discovery cohort of some 100 patients was used, comprising 40 to 45 with Graves' ophthalmopathy and around 57 with stable Graves' hyperthyroidism. Prospective prediction of ophthalmopathy was tested in an independent validation cohort of approximately 18 hyperthyroidism patients and around 16 patients who later progressed to ophthalmopathy. The approximately 100 discovery patients were randomly split 7:3 into training and test sets. The study also compared thyroid tissue and blood T-cell repertoires from about six Graves' hyperthyroidism patients. Once sampling was done, hyperthyroidism patients were given methimazole at a starting dose of 30 mg daily, whereas ophthalmopathy patients were given high-dose intravenous methylprednisolone. Libraries were constructed in a second round of multiplex PCR, after which size selection and purification were performed. Sequencing of the libraries was done on an Illumina HiSeq2000 using paired-end 100 bp reads. Raw data were processed with SOAPnuke, discarding reads with adapters, uncalled bases, mean Phred below 15, or no exact constant-primer or identifier match. High-quality paired reads were merged with COPE v1.2.5, and unique nucleotide sequences were defined as clonotypes. MiTCR v1.1 was used to align the clonotypes against IMGT TRBV, TRBD and TRBJ reference segments. The analysis included only V-J combinations with a frequency above 0.0001, which together covered around 99% of the repertoires. A TCS score was defined as the ratio between F50 (clonal expansion) and ExV (chaos), using BLOSUM62-based TCRdist between CDR3 peptides within each V-J. Welch's t-statistics and random forest reduced several hundred V-J features to 13, which were used in a naive Bayes classifier (R e1071). No statistical method was used to set the sample size in advance, and investigators knew the group allocation. TCR Vbeta CDR3 sequencing of around 130 peripheral blood samples (more than 40 ophthalmopathy, 75 to 80 hyperthyroidism and some 17 progressor patients) is reported in the paper.

The rearranged segments are TRBV18 and TRBJ2-6; no confident D gene assignment can be made. This receptor was identified in a woman between 40 and 55 years old with Graves disease. Donor details come from another sample of the same person, matched by shared clones. The sequenced sample was peripheral blood mononuclear cells (PBMCs), obtained at new diagnosis, from a patient treated with antithyroid drugs. The DNA sequence is given as TGTGCCAGCTCACCCATTCAACTTGGTATGGGGTCTGGGGCCAACGTCCTGACTTTC. Protein translation: CASSPIQLGMGSGANVLTF.